What follows are 5 T cell receptor beta chains derived from one specimen sequenced in a study of cytomegalovirus exposure and HLA in healthy donors (dated by TCRdb to the late 2010s). Library method: the immunoSEQ multiplex PCR assay. The immuneACCESS repertoire file appears here via TCRdb, limited to in-frame rearrangements. These files lack a portion of the clones; in checked studies, under half of the deficit traces to unresolved V genes, and the cause of the others is not known. The sample table lists 110,000 or so clones, more than 70% of them with a count of one. The ten biggest clones cover approximately 2.3% of the sample. The sample was PBMCs. The receptors shown here come from a woman aged 30 to 39 in good health and CMV-seronegative.

The rearrangement links TRBV16 to TRBJ1-2, with D unclear. CDR1 and CDR2 (germline): KGHSY, FQNENV. The CDR3 spans 17 residues. V lost 0 bases and J 6 bases, leaving 20 bases between the germline ends. CDR3 sequence reads: CASSQSLIGPGGHGYTF. The DNA of the CDR3 is TGTGCCAGCAGCCAATCCCTCATCGGACCCGGAGGGCATGGCTACACCTTC. Based on the CDR3 plus reference TRBV16 and TRBJ1-2, the full variable domain is GEEVAQTPKHLVRGEGQKAKLYCAPIKGHSYVFWYQQVLKNEFKFLISFQNENVFDETGMPKERFSAKCLPNSPCSLEIQATKLEDSAVYFCASSQSLIGPGGHGYTFGSGTRLTVV.

The J gene is TRBJ1-5, the V gene TRBV6-5; D not certain. The CDR3 spans 14 residues. Trimming pared 5 bases from V and 1 base from J, leaving 9 bases between. CDR1 is MNHEY, CDR2 SVGAGI, per germline. The CDR3 DNA follows: TGTGCCAGCAGTACCACTCTCAGCAATCAGCCCCAGCATTTT. Its protein product is CASSTTLSNQPQHF.

The V call is TRBV5-5, the J call TRBJ2-2; D unclear. The CDR3 has 14 residues. The germline CDR1 and CDR2 sequences are SGHKS and YYEKEE (reference sequence). V shed 0 bases and J shed 6 bases, with 9 bases lying between them. The CDR3 loop reads CASSLAAAPGELFF. The CDR3 DNA follows: TGTGCCAGCAGCTTGGCGGCGGCCCCCGGGGAGCTGTTTTTT.

Remarks on this clone: The same CDR3 is also encoded by other DNA sequences in this sample. The CDR3 loop is CASSLAGTGGTDTQYF. In DNA, the CDR3 is TGCGCCAGCAGCTTGGCCGGGACAGGGGGAACAGATACGCAGTATTTT. The rearrangement uses TRBV5-1 and TRBJ2-3; 11 bases match TRBD1. The junction had 3 bases not matched to a gene; V was cut back by 0 bases and J by 3 bases. CDR3 size: 16 residues. Germline CDR1 SGHRS, CDR2 YFSETQ.

The chain recombines TRBV19 with TRBJ2-1, with D possibly TRBD2 on 5 matching bases. CDR1 and CDR2 (germline): LNHDA, SQIVND (reference sequence). V lost 7 bases to trimming and J lost 6 bases, with 13 bases between them. This CDR3 comprises 13 residues. CDR3: CASKARAGNEQFF. The CDR3 DNA reads as TGTGCCAGTAAAGCAAGGGCGGGCAATGAGCAGTTCTTC.